This T cell receptor beta chain was identified in a study of T cell responses to AZD1222 COVID-19 vaccine (dated by TCRdb to the early 2020s). For context, the study as a whole: AZD1222 recipients whose second dose came at about 4 weeks and those whose second dose came at about 12 weeks were combined into one group, since spike-specific TCR depth and breadth did not differ between the two schedules. TCR sequencing was performed for fewer than 250 trial participants, of whom around 200 were given two doses of AZD1222 and around 26 were given two doses of MenACWY control vaccine. Trial participants were enrolled into age subgroups of 18-55, 56-69 and 70-plus years, which contained 148, 28 and 57 TCR-sequenced participants, respectively. General conclusions and limits of the study: Participants were mostly white British and included more females than males, and it was suggested by the authors that clonal diversity may have been underestimated. No day 14 peak-response samples were available, so repertoires were characterized only after the peak T cell response. After two AZD1222 doses, spike-specific TCR breadth and depth were significantly higher than at day 0 and than in MenACWY recipients. Epitopes outside the regions mutated in the B.1.351 and B.1.1.7 variants were reportedly recognized by nearly half of the unique spike-specific TCRs. Conclusions about previously exposed vaccinees are limited because only 5 or 6 AZD1222 recipients were SARS-CoV-2 seropositive at baseline. The 56-69-year group was small, and its depth increase did not reach significance, likely because of low power. The whole spike protein was spanned by vaccine-associated CD4 TCRs, and dominant responses were seen in regions 160-218 and 743-854.

The intended sense of this specimen's time point label: baseline before first vaccination. Samples from vaccinated people were obtained from the UK trials COV001 and COV002, which included a single-blind randomized controlled phase 2/3 trial of AZD1222 (ChAdOx1 nCoV-19) in healthy adults. For TCRbeta chain sequencing, PBMC samples from trial participants were taken at day 0 and at day 28 after the second dose. The table lists this clone with a few counts. Its binding antigen is unknown. The junction and the germline gene differ at one end; a read error may be behind it. The CDR3 regions of human TCRbeta chains were analyzed by immunosequencing. As for the original processing: TCRs in the repertoires were compared against a reference library of SARS-CoV-2-specific TCRs that had been generated with the MIRA antigen-specificity platform. Breadth was defined as the fraction of unique TCRs that were SARS-CoV-2-associated. Depth was defined as the fraction of total T cells that were SARS-CoV-2-associated. Using the MIRA data, every spike-specific TCR was mapped to the spike region that the TCR reacted to and assigned to either a CD4 or a CD8 class. Log10-transformed breadth and depth values were compared by one-way ANOVA with Sidak's multiple comparisons tests. Not all clones reach the TCRdb copy of this immuneACCESS table, which keeps in-frame sequences only. Checked studies attribute under half of the gap to unresolved V genes and leave the rest unexplained. That table supplies the V and J calls and clone size; D and trimming were determined from the DNA. Within this sample are more than 60,000 clones, with roughly 90% of them counted one time only. Clones ranked in the top ten supply roughly 17% of the sample.

Sequenced material: peripheral blood, taken on day 0 of AZD1222 vaccination. This sequence was found in an adult in good health.

At the DNA level, the sequence is TGTGCCAGCAGTCAAGGGGCAGGGGGGCTGAACACTGAAGCTTTCTTT. It codes for CASSQGAGGLNTEAFF. The rearranged chain carries TRBV4-2 and TRBJ1-1, with TRBD1 matching 7 junction bases. CDR1 LGHNA and CDR2 YNFKEQ are derived from the germline V gene. Including the terminal cysteine and phenylalanine, the CDR3 comprises 16 residues. The retained sequence is limited to the CDR3, 48 bases, with the frame set at the first base.